Below, 27 T cell receptor beta chains from the same sample are listed, as sequenced in a study of blood T cell repertoires in COVID-19. The table came from immunoSEQ multiplex PCR; TCRdb's copy has only in-frame clones and leaves some out. The profile shows 65,000 to 90,000 clones, about 79% of them singletons. The specimen sequenced was peripheral blood. These receptors came from a woman aged 60 to 75 with acute or convalescent COVID-19.

The CDR3 bases are TGTGCCAGTAGTCCTCGGGTCAACACCGGGGAGCTGTTTTTT. The encoded protein is CASSPRVNTGELFF. This sequence joins TRBV19 and TRBJ2-2, with D uncertain. Trimming removed 5 bases at V and 2 bases at J, with 9 bases between. Germline assignment: CDR1 LNHDA and CDR2 SQIVND (reference sequence). The CDR3 is made up of 14 amino acids.

This clone has more than one count but fewer than ten. The gene calls are TRBV4-2 and TRBJ2-7; D not certain. Germline CDR1 and CDR2: LGHNA and YNFKEQ. V was shortened by 2 bases and J by 0 bases, with 11 bases between the two germline ends. The CDR3 extends over 15 amino acids. This chain's CDR3 is CASSQRASSSYEQYF. CDR3 DNA: TGTGCCAGCAGCCAACGTGCCTCCAGCTCCTACGAGCAGTACTTC.

The V gene is TRBV10-3, the J gene TRBJ2-5; TRBD2 might be the D (7 bases). V gave up 6 bases and J gave up 1 base, with 12 bases separating them. The CDR3 has 14 residues. Germline loops: CDR1 ENHRY, CDR2 SYGVKD. The CDR3 sequence: CAISSGGPQETQYF. CDR3 nucleotides: TGTGCCATCAGCTCGGGGGGCCCCCAAGAGACCCAGTACTTC.

This rearrangement joins TRBV6-6 to TRBJ2-7; tentatively, D is TRBD1 or TRBD2 (7 bases each). CDR3 length: 18 residues. The germline V gene has CDR1 MNHNY and CDR2 SVGAGI (reference sequence). Trimming took off 5 bases at V and 1 base at J, with 24 bases between the two ends. CDR3 in DNA: TGTGCCAGCAGTCGACAGGGTCGTGCTAGCGGCCGTTCCTACGAGCAGTACTTC. This codes for CASSRQGRASGRSYEQYF.

The J gene is TRBJ2-5, the V gene TRBV7-2; 8 bases are shared with TRBD2. Unmatched junction bases numbered 4, after V lost 2 bases and J lost 2 bases. Germline V gene lookup returns CDR1 SGHTA and CDR2 FQGNSA. The CDR3 extends over 15 amino acids. The CDR3 is CASSLSGGGQETQYF. CDR3 nucleotide sequence: TGTGCCAGCAGCTTATCGGGGGGGGGTCAAGAGACCCAGTACTTC.

This clone was counted a single time. The chain uses TRBV6-4 and TRBJ2-1, with a possible D match to TRBD2 (6 bases). Germline CDR1 MRHNA, CDR2 SNTAGT. CDR3 length equals 13 residues. V was shortened by 6 bases and J by 0 bases, with 6 bases between the two germline ends. Here the CDR3 reads CASSGSSYNEQFF. In DNA form, the CDR3 reads TGTGCCAGCAGCGGGAGCTCCTACAATGAGCAGTTCTTC.

This clone was counted only a few times. The V gene is TRBV25-1, the J gene TRBJ2-5, with a tentative D call TRBD2 (5 bases). The germline CDR1 and CDR2 sequences are MGHDK and SYGVNS. The CDR3 length is 16 residues. Deletions cut 5 bases from V and 1 base from J, with 17 bases between. The CDR3: CASSTRGRILQETQYF. The CDR3 DNA follows: TGTGCCAGCAGTACTCGGGGAAGGATACTCCAAGAGACCCAGTACTTC.

The V call is TRBV5-8, the J call TRBJ2-6; D is possibly TRBD2 (6 bases). The CDR3 runs to 19 residues. Trimming shortened V by 4 bases and J by 0 bases, and 20 bases separated the two germline ends. Germline loops: CDR1 SGHTS, CDR2 YDEGEE. CDR3 bases: TGTGCCAGCAGCCGGGGGTCGACGGGAAAAAGCTCTGGGGCCAACGTCCTGACTTTC. Translating gives CASSRGSTGKSSGANVLTF. The variable domain in full, completed from reference TRBV5-8 and TRBJ2-6, reads EAGVTQSPTHLIKTRGQQATLRCSPISGHTSVYWYQQALGLGLQFLLWYDEGEERNRGNFPPRFSGRQFPNYSSELNVNALELEDSALYLCASSRGSTGKSSGANVLTFGAGSRLTVL.

This rearrangement joins TRBV3-1 (or the pseudogene TRBV3-2) to TRBJ1-5, with unresolved D. CDR3 size: 15 residues. Germline values: CDR1 LGHDT, CDR2 YNNKEL (reference sequence). V lost 0 bases and J lost 0, with 6 bases in between. DNA of the CDR3: TGTGCCAGCAGCCAAGATCCAGGTAGCAATCAGCCCCAGCATTTT. Its translation: CASSQDPGSNQPQHF.

This clone came up a few times. The chain is built from TRBV19 and TRBJ2-5; perhaps TRBD1 as D (7 bases). The V and J ends lost 5 bases and 2 bases respectively, with 15 bases between them. Germline CDR1 and CDR2: LNHDA and SQIVND (reference sequence). The CDR3 loop spans 15 amino acids. This chain's CDR3 is CASSLGQGGQETQYF. CDR3 nucleotide sequence: TGTGCCAGTAGTCTAGGGCAGGGGGGACAAGAGACCCAGTACTTC.

This chain connects TRBV6-1 to TRBJ2-7; no clear D. Germline V gene data show CDR1 as MNHNS and CDR2 as SASEGT. The CDR3 has 15 amino acids. With 1 base removed from V and 0 bases from J, the gap between germline ends came to 10 bases. Written as DNA, the CDR3 is TGTGCCAGCAGTGAAGGTATCAGGTTCTCCTACGAGCAGTACTTC. This encodes CASSEGIRFSYEQYF.

The V gene is TRBV2, the J gene TRBJ1-1, with a tentative D call TRBD1 (5 bases). The CDR3 runs to 13 residues. The germline gives CDR1 SNHLY, CDR2 FYNNEI. V shed 1 base and J shed 14 bases, with 17 bases lying between them. Written as DNA, the CDR3 is TGTGCCAGCAGTGAAGAATTGGGAGGGGCGGGCTTCTTT. Protein: CASSEELGGAGFF.

The rearrangement joins TRBV5-5 to TRBJ2-3, with a weak D call TRBD2 (5 bases). V lost 0 bases and J lost 3, with 8 bases in between. The CDR3 runs to 14 residues. Germline assignment: CDR1 SGHKS and CDR2 YYEKEE (reference sequence). The CDR3 sequence is CASSLVGLTDTQYF. CDR3 DNA sequence: TGTGCCAGCAGCTTGGTAGGACTTACAGATACGCAGTATTTT.

By share of the sample, this clone is medium-sized. This chain links TRBV19 with TRBJ1-2; tentative D call: TRBD1 (6 bases). The V and J ends lost 7 bases and 4 bases respectively, with 16 bases between them. The CDR3 totals 14 residues. Germline-derived CDR1 and CDR2 are LNHDA and SQIVND (reference sequence). The CDR3 sequence: CASNVATGIYGYTF. The CDR3 DNA sequence: TGTGCCAGTAACGTGGCAACAGGGATCTATGGCTACACCTTC.

The V call is TRBV3-1 (or the pseudogene TRBV3-2), the J call TRBJ2-1, with a tentative D call TRBD2 (5 bases). The CDR3 has 13 residues. Trimming removed 3 bases from V and 10 bases from J, with 13 bases in between. Per the germline V gene, CDR1 is LGHDT and CDR2 is YNNKEL (reference sequence). The CDR3 bases are TGTGCCAGCAGCCACACACGGGGTGGCGAGCAGTTCTTC. Translating it yields CASSHTRGGEQFF.

The chain carries TRBV18 and TRBJ1-5; 7 nucleotides align to TRBD1. In germline, CDR1 is KGHSH, CDR2 LQKENI. The CDR3 totals 14 residues. V lost 3 bases and J lost 3; bases outside the gene matches: 2. DNA for the CDR3: TGTGCCAGCTCACCGGGACAGACCAATCAGCCCCAGCATTTT. It translates to CASSPGQTNQPQHF. Full variable domain (outside the CDR3, taken from reference TRBV18 and TRBJ1-5): NAGVMQNPRHLVRRRGQEARLRCSPMKGHSHVYWYRQLPEEGLKFMVYLQKENIIDESGMPKERFSAEFPKEGPSILRIQQVVRGDSAAYFCASSPGQTNQPQHFGDGTRLSIL.

The gene calls are TRBV6-1 and TRBJ2-7, with 11 nucleotides matching TRBD2. The CDR3 runs 18 residues. Germline values: CDR1 MNHNS, CDR2 SASEGT. V shed 2 bases and J 5 bases; nucleotides not matched to a gene: 14. CDR3 region: CASSELGMTSGTQDEQYF. The CDR3 DNA reads TGTGCCAGCAGTGAACTGGGGATGACTAGCGGGACACAGGACGAGCAGTACTTC.

The chain is built from TRBV2 and TRBJ1-4; 7 nucleotides align to TRBD1. J gave up 8 bases and V 5 bases, and 5 bases lay outside the gene matches. Germline-derived CDR1 and CDR2 are SNHLY and FYNNEI. CDR3 length equals 13 residues. CDR3: CASSQDRAEKLFF. DNA for the CDR3: TGTGCCAGCAGTCAAGACAGGGCGGAAAAACTGTTTTTT.

The chain joins TRBV3-1 (or the pseudogene TRBV3-2) to TRBJ2-1; TRBD1 agrees at 7 bases. V was clipped by 3 bases and J by 2 bases; unmatched bases: 10. This CDR3 comprises 17 residues. CDR1 and CDR2 (germline): LGHDT, YNNKEL (reference sequence). The CDR3 loop is CASSHRSTGSPYNEQFF. CDR3 DNA sequence: TGTGCCAGCAGCCATAGATCGACAGGGAGTCCCTACAATGAGCAGTTCTTC.

The rearrangement uses TRBV10-3 and TRBJ1-1; maybe TRBD1 (5 bases). The germline gives CDR1 ENHRY, CDR2 SYGVKD. The V and J ends lost 2 bases and 4 bases respectively, with 8 bases between them. CDR3 length: 13 residues. CDR3 region: CAISEGARTEAFF. In DNA form, the CDR3 reads TGTGCCATCAGTGAGGGGGCTCGCACTGAAGCTTTCTTT.

The chain links TRBV5-1 to TRBJ2-5, with TRBD2 as a possible D gene (5 bases). Germline values: CDR1 SGHRS, CDR2 YFSETQ. The CDR3 is 15 residues long. V lost 7 bases to trimming and J lost 3 bases, with 19 bases between them. The CDR3 DNA reads as TGCGCCAGCTGGCGAGTTCCGGGGTCCAAAGAGACCCAGTACTTC. Protein sequence: CASWRVPGSKETQYF.

V gene TRBV28 combines with J gene TRBJ1-2, with a possible D match to TRBD1 (6 bases). The V end lost 5 bases, the J end lost 7 bases, and 20 bases lay between the germline ends. The CDR3 is 15 residues long. Germline CDR1 is MDHEN and CDR2 is SYDVKM. The CDR3 DNA follows: TGTGCCAGCAGTCCAACAACAGGACAGATTAGTGGCTACACCTTC. It is translated as CASSPTTGQISGYTF.

V and J are TRBV18 and TRBJ1-5, with a tentative D call TRBD1 (5 bases). Germline loops: CDR1 KGHSH, CDR2 LQKENI. The V gene lost 2 bases and the J gene lost 3 bases, with 8 bases spanning the gap. The CDR3 has 14 amino acids. In nucleotides, the CDR3 is TGTGCCAGCTCACCAGGGACTTTCAATCAGCCCCAGCATTTT. Its translation is CASSPGTFNQPQHF.

The gene calls are TRBV6-5 and TRBJ2-6, with D tentatively TRBD2 (6 bases). The V and J ends lost 2 bases and 1 base respectively, with 6 bases between them. CDR3 length equals 15 residues. The germline V gene encodes CDR1 MNHEY and CDR2 SVGAGI. DNA of the CDR3: TGTGCCAGCAGTTACGGGGGGTCTGGGGCCAACGTCCTGACTTTC. It specifies CASSYGGSGANVLTF.

This clone was counted only a few times. The chain employs TRBV10-1 and TRBJ2-1; the D gene is possibly TRBD2 (6 bases). The CDR3 runs to 14 residues. V was clipped by 5 bases and J by 8 bases, with 16 bases between them. Germline V CDR1 and CDR2: WNHNN, SYGVQD (reference sequence). The DNA for the CDR3 is TGCGCCAGCAGTCCCGGAGGGCCGGAGGATGAGCAGTTCTTC. It codes for CASSPGGPEDEQFF.

The chain carries TRBV7-9 and TRBJ2-1; 7 nucleotides align to TRBD2. V gave up 3 bases and J gave up 12 bases; unmatched junction bases: 14. In germline, CDR1 is SEHNR, CDR2 FQNEAQ (reference sequence). CDR3 size: 15 residues. CDR3 DNA sequence: TGTGCCAGCAGCTTTCGTGAAAAGACTAGCTTGGGGCAGTTCTTC. It translates to CASSFREKTSLGQFF.

This sequence joins TRBV30 and TRBJ2-7, with D possibly matching TRBD1 (6 bases). The V gene's germline CDR1 is GTSNPN and CDR2 SVGIG (reference sequence). The germline V and J ends were trimmed by 5 bases and 7 bases, with 18 bases remaining between them. CDR3 length: 13 residues. CDR3 in DNA: TGTGCCTGGTCAGTAGGGGGTAGTGGTGAGCAGTACTTC. Protein sequence: CAWSVGGSGEQYF.